These T cell receptor beta chains were read from a single sample in a study of T cell responses to AZD1222 COVID-19 vaccine. Data came from immunoSEQ multiplex PCR; TCRdb stores just in-frame clones and leaves some out. The data hold roughly 35,000 clones, with approximately 86% observed a single time. Specimen: peripheral blood, collected on day 0 of AZD1222 vaccination. Source of these receptors: an adult in good health. Each CDR3 is given with its conserved first and last residue. The D gene is left open where the match is weak. Clone size is stated in some rows and not others, as once, few, many or a class when expanded.

d_call	v_call	clone_size	j_call	cdr3_nt	cdr3_aa
NA	TRBV2	NA	TRBJ1-2	TGTGCCAGCCTAGGTTTAAGGACACCTTCTCGAGGCTACACCTTC	CASLGLRTPSRGYTF
NA	TRBV10-1	NA	TRBJ2-1	TGCGCCAGCAGCTCGGGACAAAATAACGAGCAGTTCTTC	CASSSGQNNEQFF
TRBD1	TRBV28	NA	TRBJ1-2	TGTGCCAGCAGTTTAACAGGGGCCAGTAACTATGGCTACACCTTC	CASSLTGASNYGYTF
NA	TRBV19	NA	TRBJ2-4	TGTGCCAGTAGTAAGGAAACAGGGAGCCTAGCCAAAAACATTCAGTACTTC	CASSKETGSLAKNIQYF
NA	TRBV28	once	TRBJ1-2	TGTGCCAGCGGCGGGCCTCGGATGGGTTATGGCTACACCTTC	CASGGPRMGYGYTF
TRBD2	TRBV7-2	NA	TRBJ2-7	TGTGCCAGCAGCTTAGAGGCGGGAGGGCCGTACGAGCAGTACTTC	CASSLEAGGPYEQYF
TRBD2	TRBV11-2	NA	TRBJ2-5	TGTGCCAGCAGCTTACGGGGACGGACTAGCGGGTCAAGCGGGGGGACCCAGTACTTC	CASSLRGRTSGSSGGTQYF
NA	TRBV6-5	NA	TRBJ1-1	TGTGCCAGCAAATTGGAGGGCACTGAAGCTTTCTTT	CASKLEGTEAFF
TRBD1	TRBV2	once	TRBJ1-1	TGTGCCAGCAGGACGGCCGCACAGGGGGCTCGAGAAGCTTTCTTT	CASRTAAQGAREAFF
NA	TRBV7-9	NA	TRBJ1-6	TGTGCCAGCAGCTTAAGTGGGGATTCACCCCTCCACTTT	CASSLSGDSPLHF
NA	TRBV10-2	NA	TRBJ2-6	TGCGCCAGCAGTTTAGGACACACTTCTAACAAGTCGGGCCAACGTCCTGACTTC	CASSLGHTSNKSGQRPDF
NA	TRBV15	few	TRBJ1-6	TGTGCCACAACGGAGGACAGTTATAATTCACCCCTCCACTTT	CATTEDSYNSPLHF
TRBD2	TRBV28	NA	TRBJ2-3	TGTGCCAGCACCGTCAGCGGGGGGGCGAAAGATACGCAGTATTTT	CASTVSGGAKDTQYF
TRBD2	TRBV11-3	NA	TRBJ2-1	TGTGCCAGCAGCTTAGGGACTAGCGGGGTTTCTCCCTACAATGAGCAGTTCTTC	CASSLGTSGVSPYNEQFF
TRBD1	TRBV4-1	NA	TRBJ2-1	TGCGCCAGCAGCCCACCCGGGACAGGGGCGGAAAAGAAGTTCTTC	CASSPPGTGAEKKFF
TRBD2	TRBV5-4	NA	TRBJ2-5	TGTGCCAGCAGCGGTACTAGCGCCCAAGAGACCCAGTACTTC	CASSGTSAQETQYF